The 18 T cell receptor beta chains in this list originate from one sample, sequenced in a study of T cell repertoires in ileal Crohn's disease. TCRdb's copy holds only in-frame clones and misses some; the assay was immunoSEQ multiplex PCR. The sample holds about 7,200 clones, 80% to 90% seen once. The source material was ileal tissue. The receptor source for this set is an adult with Crohn's disease.

This clone was observed a few times. The genes are TRBV5-4 and TRBJ2-1; 7 bases fit TRBD2. The CDR3 covers 15 residues. CDR1 and CDR2 (germline): SGHNT, YYREEE (reference sequence). Trimming took 0 bases from V and 6 from J; bases not matched to a gene: 6. CDR3 in amino acids: CASSLGRERVNEQFF. For the CDR3, the DNA is TGTGCCAGCAGCTTGGGGCGGGAGAGGGTCAATGAGCAGTTCTTC.

J is TRBJ2-2 and V is TRBV11-3, with D perhaps TRBD1 (6 bases). The V and J ends lost 5 bases and 6 bases respectively, with 7 bases between them. The CDR3 has 12 residues. Germline V lookup: CDR1 SGHNT, CDR2 YENEEA. CDR3 coding DNA: TGTGCCAGCAGCCGACAGGCCGGGGAGCTGTTTTTT. Translating it yields CASSRQAGELFF.

The chain joins TRBV27 to TRBJ2-7; TRBD2 might be the D (5 bases). The length of the CDR3 is 16 residues. V was trimmed by 0 bases and J by 2 bases, leaving 14 bases between them. Germline V gene lookup returns CDR1 MNHEY and CDR2 SMNVEV (reference sequence). The CDR3, as DNA: TGTGCCAGCAGTTTATCAGGTCTTCAGCGGCCCTACGAGCAGTACTTC. Protein: CASSLSGLQRPYEQYF.

The V call is TRBV2, the J call TRBJ1-6, with D hard to call. CDR3 length: 13 amino acids. V gave up 5 bases and J gave up 11 bases, with 13 bases separating them. The V gene's germline CDR1 is SNHLY and CDR2 FYNNEI. CDR3 sequence (DNA): TGTGCCAGCAGTTCGGACGGCGGGGCACCCCTCCACTTT. Amino acid sequence: CASSSDGGAPLHF.

V usage is TRBV19 and J usage is TRBJ2-3, with a tentative D call TRBD1 (6 bases). Trimming took 4 bases from V and 3 from J, leaving 20 bases between them. Germline-derived CDR1 and CDR2 are LNHDA and SQIVND (reference sequence). The CDR3 extends over 17 amino acids. The CDR3 DNA follows: TGTGCCAGTAGTAATAACCCCTTTCTAGGGGGAACAGATACGCAGTATTTT. Translating gives CASSNNPFLGGTDTQYF. The full variable domain, completed using reference TRBV19 and TRBJ2-3, is DGGITQSPKYLFRKEGQNVTLSCEQNLNHDAMYWYRQDPGQGLRLIYYSQIVNDFQKGDIAEGYSVSREKKESFPLTVTSAQKNPTAFYLCASSNNPFLGGTDTQYFGPGTRLTVL.

V gene TRBV4-1 combines with J gene TRBJ2-1, with TRBD2 matching 7 bases. The CDR3 loop spans 18 amino acids. The germline gives CDR1 MGHRA, CDR2 YSYEKL. J gave up 3 bases and V 4 bases, and 15 bases lay outside the gene matches. The CDR3 sequence is CASSRKGTNGGSYNEQFF. Here the CDR3 DNA reads TGCGCCAGCAGCCGCAAGGGGACTAACGGGGGGAGCTACAATGAGCAGTTCTTC.

This chain joins TRBV2 and TRBJ2-3, with 7 nucleotides matching TRBD1. The CDR3 is 15 residues long. V gave up 5 bases and J gave up 6 bases; unmatched junction bases: 11. Looked up from germline, CDR1 is SNHLY and CDR2 is FYNNEI. The DNA for the CDR3 is TGTGCCAGCAGTTTTAAACGAGGGGGCAGGGATACGCAGTATTTT. Translating gives CASSFKRGGRDTQYF.

This chain connects TRBV20-1 to TRBJ1-1; D unclear. CDR3 length equals 11 residues. Germline values: CDR1 DFQATT, CDR2 SNEGSKA (reference sequence). V gave up 3 bases and J gave up 1 base, with 3 bases separating them. This CDR3 is CSASWNTEAFF. For the CDR3, the DNA is TGCAGTGCTAGCTGGAACACTGAAGCTTTCTTT.

The J gene is TRBJ2-7, the V gene TRBV11-2; weak D call: TRBD1 (6 bases). Germline lookup yields CDR1 SGHAT and CDR2 FQNNGV. The V end lost 3 bases, the J end lost 1 base, and 10 bases lay between the germline ends. The CDR3 has 14 amino acids. The CDR3 is CASSFRTESYEQYF. The CDR3 DNA follows: TGTGCCAGCAGCTTTCGGACAGAATCCTACGAGCAGTACTTC.

This clone was counted a single time. This chain links TRBV18 with TRBJ1-1, with 9 bases matching TRBD1. The germline V gene has CDR1 KGHSH and CDR2 LQKENI. V lost 6 bases, J lost 1 base, and 9 bases stayed unmatched. The CDR3 consists of 16 residues. The CDR3 region is CASSAGTGSENTEAFF. For the CDR3, the DNA is TGTGCCAGCTCGGCCGGGACAGGGTCGGAGAACACTGAAGCTTTCTTT.

This clone was picked up a small number of times. This rearrangement joins TRBV10-1 to TRBJ2-1; TRBD1 aligns across 8 bases. CDR1 and CDR2 from the germline V gene are WNHNN and SYGVQD (reference sequence). The CDR3 runs to 16 residues. V shed 8 bases and J 2 bases; nucleotides not matched to a gene: 11. In nucleotides, the CDR3 is TGCGCCAGCTCCAGACAGGGGCCCTTTCCCTACAATGAGCAGTTCTTC. Encoded protein: CASSRQGPFPYNEQFF.

This clone was counted between two and nine times. This rearrangement joins TRBV15 to TRBJ2-1; 7 bases are a match to TRBD1. This CDR3 has 15 residues. In germline, CDR1 is LNHNV, CDR2 YYDKDF (reference sequence). Trimming removed 4 bases from V and 4 bases from J; junction bases left unmatched: 7. CDR3 DNA: TGTGCCACCAGCAAAGACAGGGAAGCGTACAATGAGCAGTTCTTC. Translation gives CATSKDREAYNEQFF.

The rearrangement uses TRBV5-6 and TRBJ2-3, with 14 bases that match TRBD2. The J segment lost 4 bases and the V segment lost 6 bases, leaving 13 bases of the junction unmatched. Looked up from germline, CDR1 is SGHDT and CDR2 is YYEEEE. The CDR3 is 18 amino acids. Here the CDR3 reads CASTPWGTSGSISDTQYF. In DNA form, the CDR3 reads TGTGCCAGCACCCCCTGGGGGACTAGCGGGAGTATTTCAGATACGCAGTATTTT.

This clone turned up a few times. V is TRBV6-1 and J is TRBJ1-1, with 7 bases fitting TRBD1. The CDR3 is 17 residues long. Germline loops: CDR1 MNHNS, CDR2 SASEGT. J gave up 4 bases and V 4 bases, and 15 bases lay outside the gene matches. The CDR3 DNA reads as TGTGCCAGCAGTGGTCAAAACAGGGGTGGTCGGGGCACTGAAGCTTTCTTT. Its protein is CASSGQNRGGRGTEAFF.

This clone has a single count. The chain joins TRBV5-1 to TRBJ2-7; maybe TRBD2 (5 bases). Trimming shortened V by 0 bases and J by 0 bases, and 10 bases separated the two germline ends. Germline CDR1 SGHRS, CDR2 YFSETQ. CDR3 length: 15 amino acids. The CDR3 DNA follows: TGCGCCAGCAGCTTGGTGCCTGGGAGCTCCTACGAGCAGTACTTC. Protein product: CASSLVPGSSYEQYF. Full variable domain (remainder filled in from reference TRBV5-1 and TRBJ2-7): KAGVTQTPRYLIKTRGQQVTLSCSPISGHRSVSWYQQTPGQGLQFLFEYFSETQRNKGNFPGRFSGRQFSNSRSEMNVSTLELGDSALYLCASSLVPGSSYEQYFGPGTRLTVT.

The chain couples TRBV27 to TRBJ2-3; perhaps TRBD1 as D (6 bases). Per the germline V gene, CDR1 is MNHEY and CDR2 is SMNVEV (reference sequence). The CDR3 runs to 14 residues. Trimming left V 0 bases short and J 4 bases short, with 8 bases between. CDR3 in DNA: TGTGCCAGCAGTTTATCGAAGGGGGCAGATACGCAGTATTTT. Amino acid sequence: CASSLSKGADTQYF.

The rearrangement links TRBV19 to TRBJ1-2, with D possibly matching TRBD1 (6 bases). Germline CDR1 is LNHDA and CDR2 is SQIVND (reference sequence). This CDR3 contains 16 residues. Trimming removed 5 bases from V and 0 bases from J, with 16 bases in between. The CDR3 sequence: CASSPRGFGPNYGYTF. In DNA form, the CDR3 reads TGTGCCAGTAGTCCGAGGGGGTTCGGGCCTAACTATGGCTACACCTTC.

This chain links TRBV6-1 with TRBJ1-2, with 8 positions matching TRBD1. Germline CDR1 is MNHNS and CDR2 is SASEGT. The CDR3 length is 15 residues. With 6 bases clipped from V and 8 bases from J, the junction kept 14 bases outside the gene matches. The CDR3 nucleotides are TGTGCCAGCAGGTCCTTTGCAGGGGGCGCAGCCGGCTACACCTTC. Protein sequence: CASRSFAGGAAGYTF.